Listed below are T cell receptor beta chains from one sample, sequenced in a study of cytomegalovirus exposure and HLA in healthy donors. Method: immunoSEQ multiplex PCR; TCRdb's copy keeps in-frame clones and lacks some. The repertoire has 150,000 to 200,000 clones, approximately 79% of them found once; the top ten carry around 7%. Input material: PBMCs. The receptors originated from a man in his forties in good health and CMV-seropositive. CDR3s include the opening cysteine and the closing phenylalanine or tryptophan. The order of the fields is CDR3 protein, CDR3 DNA, J gene, clone size, D gene, V gene. D genes are given only for firm matches. Expanded clones are given a class, and other clones once, few, many or no size at all.

CDR3: CASSPQDRAGNTIYF
DNA: TGTGCCAGCTCACCCCAGGACAGGGCTGGAAACACCATATATTTT
J: TRBJ1-3
size: NA
D: TRBD1
V: TRBV18

CDR3: CASSLAPDSSGNTIYF
DNA: TGTGCCAGCAGCTTAGCCCCGGACAGTTCTGGAAACACCATATATTTT
J: TRBJ1-3
size: NA
D: NA
V: TRBV7-2

CDR3: CASSQEGRVPQLASLDEQYF
DNA: TGCGCCAGCAGCCAGGAGGGCAGAGTTCCCCAGTTGGCTTCTTTAGACGAGCAGTACTTC
J: TRBJ2-7
size: NA
D: NA
V: TRBV4-1

CDR3: CASSLGGLRSSNNEQFF
DNA: TGTGCCAGCAGTTTGGGGGGTCTCCGTTCAAGCAACAATGAGCAGTTCTTC
J: TRBJ2-1
size: NA
D: NA
V: TRBV27

CDR3: CASSLLAGGYEQYF
DNA: TGTGCCAGCAGCTTATTAGCGGGGGGCTACGAGCAGTACTTC
J: TRBJ2-7
size: NA
D: TRBD2
V: TRBV11-2

CDR3: CASSLVPGINPKDRGADTQYF
DNA: TGCGCCAGCAGCTTGGTTCCGGGAATAAATCCGAAGGACAGGGGTGCAGATACGCAGTATTTT
J: TRBJ2-3
size: NA
D: TRBD1
V: TRBV5-1

CDR3: CASSVTGAVTEAFF
DNA: TGTGCCAGCAGCGTTACAGGGGCCGTCACTGAAGCTTTCTTT
J: TRBJ1-1
size: NA
D: TRBD1
V: TRBV9

CDR3: CASRASRVTGELFF
DNA: TGTGCCAGCAGAGCCTCCCGGGTGACCGGGGAGCTGTTTTTT
J: TRBJ2-2
size: NA
D: NA
V: TRBV7-2

CDR3: CASGGNSPLHF
DNA: TGTGCCTCTGGGGGGAATTCACCCCTCCACTTT
J: TRBJ1-6
size: NA
D: NA
V: TRBV19

CDR3: CASSPERPIMHEQYF
DNA: TGTGCCAGCAGCCCGGAGCGGCCTATTATGCACGAGCAGTACTTC
J: TRBJ2-7
size: NA
D: NA
V: TRBV5-4

CDR3: CASSPLTGGGTGELFF
DNA: TGTGCCAGCAGTCCCCTGACAGGGGGCGGCACCGGGGAGCTGTTTTTT
J: TRBJ2-2
size: few
D: TRBD1
V: TRBV6-6

CDR3: CASSSAGVTYEQYF
DNA: TGTGCCAGCAGCTCCGCGGGGGTAACCTACGAGCAGTACTTC
J: TRBJ2-7
size: NA
D: TRBD2
V: TRBV7-9

CDR3: CASSLFDTGMNTGELFF
DNA: TGCGCCAGCAGCCTTTTTGACACAGGGATGAACACCGGGGAGCTGTTTTTT
J: TRBJ2-2
size: NA
D: NA
V: TRBV4-3

CDR3: CAISESIVAGGSTDTQYF
DNA: TGTGCCATCAGTGAGTCGATTGTAGCGGGAGGGTCCACAGATACGCAGTATTTT
J: TRBJ2-3
size: NA
D: TRBD2
V: TRBV10-3

CDR3: CASSHPTGILVTEAFF
DNA: TGCGCCAGCAGCCACCCCACGGGGATTTTGGTCACTGAAGCTTTCTTT
J: TRBJ1-1
size: NA
D: NA
V: TRBV4-1

CDR3: CASSELAGVSTDTQYF
DNA: TGTGCCAGCAGTGAACTGGCAGGGGTATCCACAGATACGCAGTATTTT
J: TRBJ2-3
size: NA
D: NA
V: TRBV2

CDR3: CASSEKQQSQPQHF
DNA: TGTGCCAGCAGTGAAAAACAGCAAAGTCAGCCCCAGCATTTT
J: TRBJ1-5
size: NA
D: NA
V: TRBV2

CDR3: CASSAEGQISGNTIYF
DNA: TGTGCCAGCAGCGCGGAGGGACAGATCTCTGGAAACACCATATATTTT
J: TRBJ1-3
size: NA
D: TRBD1
V: TRBV9

CDR3: CASSRRGRTEAFF
DNA: TGTGCCAGCAGCCGCAGGGGAAGGACTGAAGCTTTCTTT
J: TRBJ1-1
size: NA
D: NA
V: TRBV5-8

CDR3: CASSPRLAGGNEQFF
DNA: TGTGCCAGCAGCCCTCGACTAGCGGGGGGCAATGAGCAGTTCTTC
J: TRBJ2-1
size: NA
D: TRBD2
V: TRBV7-3

CDR3: CASGLVQIRDSPYEQYF
DNA: TGTGCTAGTGGTTTGGTACAAATCCGAGACAGTCCCTACGAGCAGTACTTC
J: TRBJ2-7
size: NA
D: NA
V: TRBV12-5

CDR3: CASSLYSYEQYF
DNA: TGTGCCAGCAGCCTCTACTCCTACGAGCAGTACTTC
J: TRBJ2-7
size: NA
D: NA
V: TRBV5-5

CDR3: CASSYPGQLKLFF
DNA: TGTGCCAGCAGCTACCCGGGACAGTTAAAACTGTTTTTT
J: TRBJ1-4
size: NA
D: TRBD1
V: TRBV5-4

CDR3: CASSLSHLNTEAFF
DNA: TGTGCCAGCAGCTTGAGCCACCTGAACACTGAAGCTTTCTTT
J: TRBJ1-1
size: few
D: NA
V: TRBV5-5

CDR3: CASSLEGVGHGYEQYF
DNA: TGTGCCAGCAGCTTAGAGGGTGTGGGACATGGATACGAGCAGTACTTC
J: TRBJ2-7
size: once
D: NA
V: TRBV7-2

CDR3: CASSQGLTTTNYGYTF
DNA: TGCGCCAGCAGCCAAGGTTTGACAACGACTAACTATGGCTACACCTTC
J: TRBJ1-2
size: NA
D: NA
V: TRBV4-3

CDR3: CVSSPDRAAGELFF
DNA: TGTGTCAGCTCACCGGACAGGGCTGCCGGGGAGCTGTTTTTT
J: TRBJ2-2
size: NA
D: TRBD1
V: TRBV6-6

CDR3: CASSKTGIMNTEAFF
DNA: TGTGCCAGCAGTAAGACAGGGATAATGAACACTGAAGCTTTCTTT
J: TRBJ1-1
size: NA
D: TRBD1
V: TRBV6-5

CDR3: CASSPSQGEKPYEQYF
DNA: TGTGCCAGCAGTCCCTCACAGGGCGAAAAACCCTACGAGCAGTACTTC
J: TRBJ2-7
size: NA
D: NA
V: TRBV27

CDR3: CSVGPSRQGSTEAFF
DNA: TGCAGCGTTGGCCCTAGTCGGCAGGGAAGCACTGAAGCTTTCTTT
J: TRBJ1-1
size: NA
D: NA
V: TRBV29-1

CDR3: CASSLPVNTEAFF
DNA: TGTGCCAGCAGCTTGCCCGTGAACACTGAAGCTTTCTTT
J: TRBJ1-1
size: once
D: NA
V: TRBV5-6

CDR3: CASSLVAGPPRTGELFF
DNA: TGTGCCAGCAGTTTGGTAGCGGGGCCTCCCAGGACCGGGGAGCTGTTTTTT
J: TRBJ2-2
size: NA
D: TRBD2
V: TRBV28

CDR3: CASHGQVGQPQHF
DNA: TGTGCCAGTCACGGTCAAGTCGGTCAGCCCCAGCATTTT
J: TRBJ1-5
size: NA
D: NA
V: TRBV19

CDR3: CASSVASDVYEQYF
DNA: TGTGCCAGCAGCGTTGCTAGCGATGTCTACGAGCAGTACTTC
J: TRBJ2-7
size: NA
D: NA
V: TRBV9

CDR3: CASSVLAGQQETQYF
DNA: TGTGCCAGCAGCGTACTTGCTGGACAGCAAGAGACCCAGTACTTC
J: TRBJ2-5
size: once
D: NA
V: TRBV9

CDR3: CASSHTRGDEKLFF
DNA: TGCGCCAGCAGCCATACACGGGGAGATGAAAAACTGTTTTTT
J: TRBJ1-4
size: NA
D: NA
V: TRBV5-1

CDR3: CASSWDRGRTEAFF
DNA: TGTGCCAGCAGCTGGGACAGGGGGCGGACTGAAGCTTTCTTT
J: TRBJ1-1
size: NA
D: TRBD1
V: TRBV7-8

CDR3: CASSTRRTEAFF
DNA: TGTGCCAGTAGTACAAGGAGGACTGAAGCTTTCTTT
J: TRBJ1-1
size: NA
D: NA
V: TRBV19

CDR3: CASSVGATNTGELFF
DNA: TGTGCCAGCAGCGTAGGGGCCACGAACACCGGGGAGCTGTTTTTT
J: TRBJ2-2
size: few
D: NA
V: TRBV9

CDR3: CASSSIQGPNQPQHF
DNA: TGTGCCAGCAGCTCGATACAGGGACCTAATCAGCCCCAGCATTTT
J: TRBJ1-5
size: NA
D: NA
V: TRBV7-3

CDR3: CAWSVTGGSGGYTF
DNA: TGTGCCTGGAGTGTAACGGGGGGCAGTGGGGGCTACACCTTC
J: TRBJ1-2
size: NA
D: NA
V: TRBV30

CDR3: CASSPTGAGYNEQFF
DNA: TGTGCCAGCAGCCCTACAGGGGCGGGCTACAATGAGCAGTTCTTC
J: TRBJ2-1
size: NA
D: TRBD1
V: TRBV5-6

CDR3: CASSEYRASGTGNEQFF
DNA: TGTGCCAGCAGTGAATATAGAGCCTCCGGGACAGGGAATGAGCAGTTCTTC
J: TRBJ2-1
size: NA
D: TRBD1
V: TRBV25-1

CDR3: CASSSAGGNTEAFF
DNA: TGTGCCAGCAGTTCTGCAGGGGGGAACACTGAAGCTTTCTTT
J: TRBJ1-1
size: NA
D: TRBD1
V: TRBV6-6

CDR3: CASSSSRQGPQPQHF
DNA: TGTGCCAGCAGCTCTTCCCGACAGGGCCCTCAGCCCCAGCATTTT
J: TRBJ1-5
size: NA
D: TRBD1
V: TRBV27

CDR3: CASSFTLDRSTDTQYF
DNA: TGTGCCAGCAGCTTCACTCTAGACCGAAGCACAGATACGCAGTATTTT
J: TRBJ2-3
size: NA
D: NA
V: TRBV11-2

CDR3: CASSPRAGFENEQFF
DNA: TGCGCCAGCAGCCCCAGGGCAGGTTTTGAAAATGAGCAGTTCTTC
J: TRBJ2-1
size: NA
D: NA
V: TRBV5-1

CDR3: CSSSFRGLAGGQETQYF
DNA: TGTTCCAGCAGCTTCAGAGGACTAGCGGGGGGTCAAGAGACCCAGTACTTC
J: TRBJ2-5
size: NA
D: TRBD2
V: TRBV7-9

CDR3: CASSKEEAYEQYF
DNA: TGTGCCAGCAGCAAAGAGGAGGCCTACGAGCAGTACTTC
J: TRBJ2-7
size: NA
D: NA
V: TRBV21-1

CDR3: CASSLTSEGEQYF
DNA: TGTGCCAGCAGCCTGACTAGCGAGGGCGAGCAGTACTTC
J: TRBJ2-7
size: once
D: TRBD2
V: TRBV9

CDR3: CASSQEDSSTDTQYF
DNA: TGCGCCAGCAGCCAGGAGGACTCTAGCACAGATACGCAGTATTTT
J: TRBJ2-3
size: NA
D: NA
V: TRBV5-1

CDR3: CASSLVTASYNEQFF
DNA: TGTGCTAGCAGCTTAGTGACAGCCTCCTACAATGAGCAGTTCTTC
J: TRBJ2-1
size: NA
D: NA
V: TRBV7-7

CDR3: CAWRGAGSRREKLFF
DNA: TGTGCCTGGAGGGGGGCAGGAAGTCGGCGCGAAAAACTGTTTTTT
J: TRBJ1-4
size: once
D: NA
V: TRBV30

CDR3: CASSQSTTGGEKLFF
DNA: TGCGCCAGCAGCCAAAGTACGACAGGGGGTGAAAAACTGTTTTTT
J: TRBJ1-4
size: few
D: TRBD1
V: TRBV4-1

CDR3: CASSYQGMNTEAFF
DNA: TGTGCCAGCAGTTACCAGGGGATGAACACTGAAGCTTTCTTT
J: TRBJ1-1
size: NA
D: NA
V: TRBV6-5